Here is one TCR beta chain with its context. This clone has only a few counts. Its recognized antigen is unknown. No qualities accompany the bases; no much larger clone lies one base away. The data were taken from a study of OX40 agonist ivuxolimab in advanced cancers. With regard to the full study: Ivuxolimab, which targeted the costimulatory receptor OX40 (CD134), was an agonistic, fully human IgG2 monoclonal antibody. Intravenous ivuxolimab was administered to patients every 2 weeks at six dose levels: 0.01, 0.1, 0.3, 1.5, 3 and 10 mg/kg. Of the approximately 50 patients in dose escalation, around 20 had hepatocellular carcinoma, some 15 had melanoma, 9 had renal cell carcinoma and 9 had head and neck cancer. In the dose-escalation cohort, around four fifths of patients were male, and the mean age was roughly 56 years with a range of roughly 20 to 80. Patients were allowed to have had prior anti-PD-1, anti-PD-L1 or anti-CTLA-4 therapy, and 40% of the dose-escalation patients had previously received checkpoint inhibitors. Three dose-escalation patients achieved partial responses, one with hepatocellular carcinoma and two with cutaneous melanoma. Peripheral TCRbeta sequencing aimed to test whether ivuxolimab altered TCR sequence diversity and caused clonal T-cell expansion. The paper reports the monotherapy dose-escalation portion (N of about 56 patients) of the phase I ivuxolimab trial.

To sequence the TCRbeta CDR3 region, genomic DNA was isolated from the sorted cells. The immunoSEQ Assay was used for sequencing of TCRbeta CDR3 regions. The source is immuneACCESS, and TCRdb retained only in-frame sequences with V and J called. Part of the clones is not carried over; for the studies checked, unresolved V genes explain less than half of this, and the remainder is unexplained. The sample yields tens of thousands of clones; 90% were counted once. The top ten constitute approximately 0.3% of the sample. The germline V gene (reference sequence) supplies CDR1 SGHKS and CDR2 YYEKEE. There are 17 amino acids in the CDR3, from cysteine to valine inclusive. Only CDR3 DNA is held: 51 bases, read in frame from base 1. The V end gives up 0 bases and the J end 2 bases, leaving 8 bases in the junction not matched to a gene. Patients with autoimmune disease history or receiving systemic immunosuppression were excluded from the trial. Peripheral blood for TCR sequencing was collected from all dose cohorts at baseline, on cycle 4 day 1, and on cycle 7 day 1. The samples were taken from a phase I, first-in-human, multicenter, open-label dose-escalation trial of ivuxolimab. Adults with locally advanced or metastatic head and neck squamous cell, hepatocellular, melanoma or renal cell carcinoma were enrolled in the trial. Before TCR sequencing, CD4+ T cells and CD8+ T cells were sorted from peripheral blood as separate populations.

What the research found in general, with its limitations: Low levels of normalized T-cell clonal expansion were also seen in some nonresponding patients. At doses from 0.1 to 3.0 mg/kg, clonal expansion was seen in both CD4+ and CD8+ blood T cells between baseline and week 6. In partial responders in the 0.1-3.0 mg/kg groups, normalized peripheral clonal expansion was found to be among the lowest, especially among CD8+ T cells. The antigen specificity of the peripheral T cells that underwent clonal expansion was not determined. After ivuxolimab, CD8+ T cells had more expanded clones than CD4+ T cells on average.

The sequencing used CD4+ or CD8+ T cells sorted from blood, collected in a trial of the OX40 agonist ivuxolimab. Recombination joined TRBV5-5 with TRBJ2-7; 10 middle bases align to TRBD1. The TCR comes from an adult with an advanced solid tumor such as melanoma, head and neck, liver or kidney cancer. The bases are TGTGCCAGCAGCTTGGCCTTTGGGACAGGGGTCCCCTACGAGCAGTACGTC. The resulting protein is CASSLAFGTGVPYEQYV.